Listed below are T cell receptor beta chains from one sample, sequenced in a study of regulatory T cells in long-lasting Graves disease. TCRdb ran MiXCR on the multiplex PCR reads and lists one entry per CDR3 protein. The sample comprises around 460,000 distinct CDR3 sequences, approximately 22% of which are singletons, and around 13% rests with the top ten. The sample here was peripheral blood mononuclear cells (PBMCs), taken when the disease was refractory, from a patient treated with antithyroid drugs. The receptors shown here come from a female donor with Graves disease. CDR3s include the opening cysteine and the closing phenylalanine or tryptophan. A D gene is named only where the DNA matches it firmly. Clone size is not always given. Where it is, it says once, few, many or a class for expanded clones.

TGTGCCAGCAGCCCCATGGGATCGCCCGGGGTAGAGCAGTTCTTC,CASSPMGSPGVEQFF,TRBV7-3,TRBJ2-1,NA,15,NA
TGTGCCAGCAGTTTATCCCGACAGGGGATATTAGCCAAAAACATTCAGTACTTC,CASSLSRQGILAKNIQYF,TRBV28,TRBJ2-4,TRBD1,18,NA
TGCAGCGTGGAGGGGAGTCGAGAGACCCAGTACTTC,CSVEGSRETQYF,TRBV29-1,TRBJ2-5,NA,12,many
TGTGCCAGCAGTGGTATCAGATCTGGGGCCAACGTCCTGACTTTC,CASSGIRSGANVLTF,TRBV25-1,TRBJ2-6,NA,15,NA
TGCAGTGCTAGTCGCGGTCCGGGCGGTCAAGAGACCCAGTACTTC,CSASRGPGGQETQYF,TRBV20-1,TRBJ2-5,NA,15,many
TGCAGTGCTACTGGACTACTATACAATGAGCAGTTCTTC,CSATGLLYNEQFF,TRBV20-1,TRBJ2-1,NA,13,NA
TGTGCCAGCGAAAGACAGGGGGGGGAGACCCAGTACTTC,CASERQGGETQYF,TRBV6-1,TRBJ2-5,TRBD1,13,NA
TGCGCCAGCAGCTTGCGGACAGGGCAGACCGGGGAGCTGTTTTTT,CASSLRTGQTGELFF,TRBV5-1,TRBJ2-2,TRBD1,15,few
TGTGCCAGCAGCTCCTACTCAGATACGCAGTATTTT,CASSSYSDTQYF,TRBV12-3/TRBV12-4,TRBJ2-3,NA,12,NA
TGTGCCAGCAGCGTAGAAACAGGGGTCGCCGGGGAGCTGTTTTTT,CASSVETGVAGELFF,TRBV9,TRBJ2-2,TRBD1,15,NA
TGTGCCAGCAGCGTTACTAGCAACTCCTACAATGAGCAGTTCTTC,CASSVTSNSYNEQFF,TRBV6-2/TRBV6-3,TRBJ2-1,NA,15,NA
TGTGCCAGCTCACCACTGGAGGACAGAAACTATGGCTACACCTTC,CASSPLEDRNYGYTF,TRBV18,TRBJ1-2,NA,15,few
TGTGCCAGCAGTCTTTGGGGGGAGGAGACCCAGTACTTC,CASSLWGEETQYF,TRBV12-3/TRBV12-4,TRBJ2-5,NA,13,few
TGTGCCAGCAGTTTTACGGGGGGCGACACCGGGGAGCTGTTTTTT,CASSFTGGDTGELFF,TRBV28,TRBJ2-2,NA,15,many
TGTGCCAGCAGAAACAAAGCGACAGGAGAAGCTTTCTTT,CASRNKATGEAFF,TRBV28,TRBJ1-1,NA,13,many
TGCGCCAGCCGGGCAGGTCGACACTACACCTTC,CASRAGRHYTF,TRBV5-1,TRBJ1-2,NA,11,few
TGTGCCAGCAGCTTAGGCCCCCAGGGGAACTCTGGAAACACCATATATTTT,CASSLGPQGNSGNTIYF,TRBV7-6,TRBJ1-3,NA,17,NA
TGTGCCAGCAGTGAACCTGGACGGGTACCAGATACGCAGTATTTT,CASSEPGRVPDTQYF,TRBV6-1,TRBJ2-3,NA,15,NA
TGTGCCAGCCCTCCCTGGTCAGGGGAAGAAAAACTGTTTTTT,CASPPWSGEEKLFF,TRBV18,TRBJ1-4,NA,14,NA
TGTGCCAGCAGTTTCGGAGGGATAGTTTCCGAGCAGTACTTC,CASSFGGIVSEQYF,TRBV12-3/TRBV12-4,TRBJ2-7,NA,14,many
TGTGCCAGCAGTCCTAGACAGAATATGAACACTGAAGCTTTCTTT,CASSPRQNMNTEAFF,TRBV12-3/TRBV12-4,TRBJ1-1,NA,15,many
TGTGCCAGCAGTTTTCCAGGATCTGGCTACACCTTC,CASSFPGSGYTF,TRBV6-5,TRBJ1-2,NA,12,NA
TGTGCCACCCCCCTGGGGCCGCAATCCTACGAGCAGTACTTC,CATPLGPQSYEQYF,TRBV12-3/TRBV12-4,TRBJ2-7,NA,14,many
TGTGCCAGCAGTTTCCCCCTAGGGTCGAAACTGTTTTTT,CASSFPLGSKLFF,TRBV12-3/TRBV12-4,TRBJ1-4,NA,13,many
TGTGCCAGCAGTTTATATGGGGAGGAGAATTCACCCCTCCACTTT,CASSLYGEENSPLHF,TRBV27,TRBJ1-6,NA,15,many
TGTGCCAGCAGTTATCCAGGGGGCGGTCAAACCGGGGAGCTGTTTTTT,CASSYPGGGQTGELFF,TRBV6-5,TRBJ2-2,TRBD1,16,many
TGCAGTGCTAGAGGCGGACAGGGAACCAATTCACCCCTCCACTTT,CSARGGQGTNSPLHF,TRBV20-1,TRBJ1-6,TRBD1,15,many
TGTGCCAGCAGCCCCCCGGGGGGGTATTATGGCTACACCTTC,CASSPPGGYYGYTF,TRBV11-2,TRBJ1-2,NA,14,many
TGTGCCAGCAGCTTAGTAACGGGAGTTTCACGCGAGCAGTTCTTC,CASSLVTGVSREQFF,TRBV7-2,TRBJ2-1,NA,15,NA
TGTGCCAGTAGTATCTCCGCCGGGGAGCTGTTTTTT,CASSISAGELFF,TRBV19,TRBJ2-2,NA,12,NA
TGTGCCAGCAGTCCCAACAGGGTTTCACCCCTCCACTTT,CASSPNRVSPLHF,TRBV28,TRBJ1-6,NA,13,many
TGTGCCAGTAGTATTGGGAGACAGGATTATTTGAACACTGAAGCTTTCTTT,CASSIGRQDYLNTEAFF,TRBV19,TRBJ1-1,NA,17,few
TGTGCCAGCGGCCTTTTTAACACTGAAGCTTTCTTT,CASGLFNTEAFF,TRBV28,TRBJ1-1,NA,12,NA
TGTGCCAGCACCCTCCGGGACAGCACAGATACGCAGTATTTT,CASTLRDSTDTQYF,TRBV7-9,TRBJ2-3,NA,14,NA
TGTGCCAGCAGTCCCCTCAGGGGGCCATCCTACAATGAGCAGTTCTTC,CASSPLRGPSYNEQFF,TRBV28,TRBJ2-1,TRBD1,16,NA
TGTGCCAGCAGCGCCAGAGGTTGGCGTCTGTACCAAGAGACCCAGTACTTC,CASSARGWRLYQETQYF,TRBV13,TRBJ2-5,NA,17,few
TGTGCCAGCACGTCAGGGCGCGCTGAAGCTTTCTTT,CASTSGRAEAFF,TRBV7-9,TRBJ1-1,NA,12,many
TGTGCCAGCAGTTATAGGGGCGGAACCGGGGCCGCCGCTCAGCCCCAGCATTTT,CASSYRGGTGAAAQPQHF,TRBV6-2/TRBV6-3,TRBJ1-5,NA,18,NA
TGTGCCAGCAGTTACTCGCCTCCGGAGGGGGTCTTCAATGAGCAGTTCTTC,CASSYSPPEGVFNEQFF,TRBV6-2/TRBV6-3,TRBJ2-1,NA,17,NA
TGTGCCAGCAGCTTAGCGGTTAGCTCTGGAAACACCATATATTTT,CASSLAVSSGNTIYF,TRBV7-2,TRBJ1-3,NA,15,NA
TGTGCCAGCAGCTTCGAAGCGGGGGGCAGGGAGACCCAGTACTTC,CASSFEAGGRETQYF,TRBV7-9,TRBJ2-5,TRBD2,15,NA
TGTGCCAGCAGCTTAGGTGGGACAGGGACGGGCTATGGCTACACCTTC,CASSLGGTGTGYGYTF,TRBV11-2,TRBJ1-2,TRBD1,16,many
TGTGCCTGGAGTGTAGTCGGGGCCCAGGCTTTCTTT,CAWSVVGAQAFF,TRBV30,TRBJ1-1,NA,12,NA
TGCGCCAGCAGCCAAGATGGAGCGGGAGGGCCTATGGACGAGCAGTACTTC,CASSQDGAGGPMDEQYF,TRBV4-1,TRBJ2-7,TRBD2,17,NA
TGTGCCAGCAGCTCCCGGGACGGAAAAGAGACCCAGTACTTC,CASSSRDGKETQYF,TRBV11-3,TRBJ2-5,NA,14,NA
TGTGCCAGCAGTCCGGGACAGGTGGACGAGCAGTACTTC,CASSPGQVDEQYF,TRBV6-1,TRBJ2-7,TRBD1,13,NA
TGTGCCAGCAGCTTAGATGGAGTCGGTACAGGGAACACTGAAGCTTTCTTT,CASSLDGVGTGNTEAFF,TRBV7-2,TRBJ1-1,NA,17,few
TGTGCCAGCAGCCAAGGGGTTCTAGCGCGATACTTC,CASSQGVLARYF,TRBV3-1,TRBJ2-7,NA,12,NA
TGTGCCGCGGGGGGGAGAGGGGCCGGGGAGCTGTTTTTT,CAAGGRGAGELFF,TRBV10-3,TRBJ2-2,TRBD2,13,many
TGTGCCAGTAGTAAGCAGGGACTTCACCAAGAGACCCAGTACTTC,CASSKQGLHQETQYF,TRBV19,TRBJ2-5,NA,15,few
TGTGCCAGCAGCTTAGGCGAGGCTCAGCCCCAGCATTTT,CASSLGEAQPQHF,TRBV12-3/TRBV12-4,TRBJ1-5,NA,13,many
TGTGCCAGCAGCCATGTCATGATGGCTCTTGGGGGCGAGCAGTACTTC,CASSHVMMALGGEQYF,TRBV14,TRBJ2-7,NA,16,few
TGTGCCAGCAGCTTAATGGGGGGCAGCACCGGGGAGCTGTTTTTT,CASSLMGGSTGELFF,TRBV7-2,TRBJ2-2,NA,15,few
TGTGCCAGCAGCCTAACAGGGTCCCGGGAGCAGTACTTC,CASSLTGSREQYF,TRBV7-3,TRBJ2-7,NA,13,many
TGCAGTGCTAGTATGGGTAGCGGGGGCCCTTGGGAGACCCAGTACTTC,CSASMGSGGPWETQYF,TRBV20-1,TRBJ2-5,TRBD2,16,few